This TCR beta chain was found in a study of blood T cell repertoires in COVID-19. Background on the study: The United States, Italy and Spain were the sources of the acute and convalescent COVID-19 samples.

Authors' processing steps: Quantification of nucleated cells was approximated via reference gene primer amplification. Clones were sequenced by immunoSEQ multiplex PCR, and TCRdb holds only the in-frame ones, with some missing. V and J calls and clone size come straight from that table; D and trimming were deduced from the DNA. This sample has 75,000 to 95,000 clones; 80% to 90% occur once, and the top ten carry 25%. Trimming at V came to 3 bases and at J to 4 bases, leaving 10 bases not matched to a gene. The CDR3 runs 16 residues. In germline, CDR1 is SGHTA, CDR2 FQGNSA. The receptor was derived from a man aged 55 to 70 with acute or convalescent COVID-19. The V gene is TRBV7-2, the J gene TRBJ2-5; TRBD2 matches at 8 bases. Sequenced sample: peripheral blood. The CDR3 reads CASSFSRTGGSETQYF. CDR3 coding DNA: TGTGCCAGCAGCTTCAGTCGAACGGGGGGGTCAGAGACCCAGTACTTC.